This TCR beta chain was observed in a study of vaccination effects on CD4 cells after COVID-19. CDR3 length equals 17 residues. Sequencing followed a ViraFEST assay step that expanded antigen-specific CD4+ T cells with viral peptide pools. The authors isolated CD4+ T cells after ten to eleven days of culture. Vaccinees lacked prior SARS-CoV-2 infection and tested negative for nucleocapsid antibodies. The repertoire was sequenced with immunoSEQ multiplex PCR; TCRdb's copy has only in-frame clones and lacks some. The sample has about 73,000 clones; roughly 79% are singletons. With respect to this clone: Its antigen is still unknown.

V and J are TRBV21-1 and TRBJ2-3; TRBD2 reflects the table's D call only, with no check against the DNA. TRBV21-1 corresponds to a pseudogene. This clonotype was obtained from a human donor who received a COVID-19 vaccine. Sequencing used CD4+ T cells from PBMCs cultured with HCoV-NL63 spike peptides, obtained before COVID-19 vaccination. Here the CDR3 reads CASRLGKVAGRTDTQYF. CDR3 coding DNA: TGTGCCAGCAGACTGGGTAAGGTTGCGGGGAGGACAGATACGCAGTATTTT.